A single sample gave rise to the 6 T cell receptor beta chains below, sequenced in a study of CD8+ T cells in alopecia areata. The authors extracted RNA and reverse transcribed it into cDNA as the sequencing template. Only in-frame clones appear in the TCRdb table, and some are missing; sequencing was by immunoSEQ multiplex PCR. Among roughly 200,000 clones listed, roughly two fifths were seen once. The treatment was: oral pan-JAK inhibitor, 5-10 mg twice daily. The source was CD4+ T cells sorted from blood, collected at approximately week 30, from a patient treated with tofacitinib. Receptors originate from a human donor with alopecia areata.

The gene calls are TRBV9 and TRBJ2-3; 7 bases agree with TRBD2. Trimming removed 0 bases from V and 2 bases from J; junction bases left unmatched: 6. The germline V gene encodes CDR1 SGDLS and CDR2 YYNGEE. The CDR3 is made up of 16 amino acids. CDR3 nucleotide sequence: TGTGCCAGCAGCGTAGTTGCTAGCGGTGACACAGATACGCAGTATTTT. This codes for CASSVVASGDTDTQYF.

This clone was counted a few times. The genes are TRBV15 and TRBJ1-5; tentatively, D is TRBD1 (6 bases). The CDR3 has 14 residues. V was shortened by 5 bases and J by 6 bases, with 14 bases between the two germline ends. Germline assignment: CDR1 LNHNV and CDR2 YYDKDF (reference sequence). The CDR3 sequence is CATSGRDKGQPQHF. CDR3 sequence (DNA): TGTGCCACCAGCGGCAGGGACAAGGGTCAGCCCCAGCATTTT.

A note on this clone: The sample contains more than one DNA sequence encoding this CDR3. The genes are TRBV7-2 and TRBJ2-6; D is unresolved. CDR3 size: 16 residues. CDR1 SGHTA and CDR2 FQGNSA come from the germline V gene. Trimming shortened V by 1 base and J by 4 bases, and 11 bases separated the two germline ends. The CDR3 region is CASSLVALSGANVLTF. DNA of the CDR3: TGTGCCAGCAGCTTAGTGGCTCTATCCGGGGCCAACGTCCTGACTTTC.

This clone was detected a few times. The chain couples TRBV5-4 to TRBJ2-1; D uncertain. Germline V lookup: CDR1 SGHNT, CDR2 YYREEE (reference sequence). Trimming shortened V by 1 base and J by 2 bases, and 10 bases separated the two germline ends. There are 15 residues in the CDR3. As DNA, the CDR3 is TGTGCCAGCAGCTTGACTCCCAGCACCTACAATGAGCAGTTCTTC. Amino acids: CASSLTPSTYNEQFF.

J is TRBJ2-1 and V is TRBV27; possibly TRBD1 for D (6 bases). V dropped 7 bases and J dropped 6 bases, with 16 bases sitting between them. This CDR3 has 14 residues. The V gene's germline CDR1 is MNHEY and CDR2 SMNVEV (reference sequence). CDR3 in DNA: TGTGCCAGCATGGCACAGGGTACTGGCAATGAGCAGTTCTTC. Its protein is CASMAQGTGNEQFF.

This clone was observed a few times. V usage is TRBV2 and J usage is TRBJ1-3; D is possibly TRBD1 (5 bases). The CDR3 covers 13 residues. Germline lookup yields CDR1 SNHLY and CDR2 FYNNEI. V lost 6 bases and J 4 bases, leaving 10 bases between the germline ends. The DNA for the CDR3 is TGTGCCAGCAGCCGGGACCAGGGAAACACCATATATTTT. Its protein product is CASSRDQGNTIYF.